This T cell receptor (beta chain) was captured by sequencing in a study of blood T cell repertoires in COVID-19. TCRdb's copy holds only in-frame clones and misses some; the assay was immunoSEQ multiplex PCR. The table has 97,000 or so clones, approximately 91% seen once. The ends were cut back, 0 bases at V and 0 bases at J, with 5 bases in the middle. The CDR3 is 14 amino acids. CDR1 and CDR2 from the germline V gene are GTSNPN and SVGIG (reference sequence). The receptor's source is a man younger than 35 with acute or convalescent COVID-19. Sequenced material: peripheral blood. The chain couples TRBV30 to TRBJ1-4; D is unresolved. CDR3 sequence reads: CAWSVRATNEKLFF. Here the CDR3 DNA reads TGTGCCTGGAGTGTACGGGCAACTAATGAAAAACTGTTTTTT.